The clone carrying this T cell receptor beta chain was recorded many times. Its specificity is unknown. This specimen belongs to a study of response to subunit inactivated influenza vaccine. Study-wide results and limits: New T cells are recruited in small numbers by each seasonal influenza vaccination, according to the authors' suggestion.

This CDR3 spans 12 amino acids. The V and J ends lost 6 bases and 5 bases respectively, with 10 bases between them. Each CDR3 protein is one row after TCRdb ran MiXCR on the RT-PCR reads. The data hold more than 600,000 distinct CDR3 sequences, with around 18% observed a single time. Sequencing was performed on PBMCs from blood, taken 5 days after vaccination. The chain carries TRBV12-3 or TRBV12-4 and TRBJ2-5; D gene unclear. This TCR was recovered from a man aged 50 to 60 who received an inactivated influenza vaccine. CDR3 coding DNA: TGTGCCAGCAGCCCAGGAGAGGAGACCCAGTACTTC. Protein product: CASSPGEETQYF.